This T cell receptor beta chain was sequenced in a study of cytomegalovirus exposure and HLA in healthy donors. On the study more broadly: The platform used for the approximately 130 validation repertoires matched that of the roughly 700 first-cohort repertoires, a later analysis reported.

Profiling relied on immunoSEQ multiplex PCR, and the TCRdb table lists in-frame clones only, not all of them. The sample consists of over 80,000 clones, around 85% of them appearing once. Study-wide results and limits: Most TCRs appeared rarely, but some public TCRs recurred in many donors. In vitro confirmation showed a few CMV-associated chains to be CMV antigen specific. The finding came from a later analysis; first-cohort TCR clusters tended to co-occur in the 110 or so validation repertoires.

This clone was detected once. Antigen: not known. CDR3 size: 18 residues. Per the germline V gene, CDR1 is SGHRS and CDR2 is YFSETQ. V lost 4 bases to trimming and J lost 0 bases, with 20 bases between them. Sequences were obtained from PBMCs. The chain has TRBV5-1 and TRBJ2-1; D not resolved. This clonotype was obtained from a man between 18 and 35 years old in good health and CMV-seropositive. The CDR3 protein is CASSLFTRLDSSYNEQFF. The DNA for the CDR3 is TGCGCCAGCAGCCTATTTACCAGGCTGGATAGCTCCTACAATGAGCAGTTCTTC.